A single sample gave rise to the 21 T cell receptor beta chains below, sequenced in a study of OX40 agonist ivuxolimab in advanced cancers. Data came from immunoSEQ multiplex PCR; TCRdb stores just in-frame clones and leaves some out. The table includes tens of thousands of clones, approximately 83% detected once. Sequenced material: CD4+ or CD8+ T cells sorted from blood, taken in a trial of the OX40 agonist ivuxolimab. The receptors originated from an adult with an advanced solid tumor such as melanoma, head and neck, liver or kidney cancer.

The count of this clone is one. The chain recombines TRBV18 with TRBJ2-7; no clear D. Trimming shortened V by 3 bases and J by 1 base, and 10 bases separated the two germline ends. In germline, CDR1 is KGHSH, CDR2 LQKENI. This CDR3 comprises 14 residues. CDR3 residues: CASSPTLISYEQYF. The CDR3 DNA sequence: TGTGCCAGCTCACCCACACTCATATCCTACGAGCAGTACTTC.

The chain carries TRBV6-5 and TRBJ1-2; no definite D call. V lost 5 bases and J 5 bases, leaving 18 bases between the germline ends. The CDR3 extends over 15 amino acids. CDR1 MNHEY and CDR2 SVGAGI come from the germline V gene. The CDR3, as DNA: TGTGCCAGCAGTCGCCCTTTGGGCGGAACTTATGGCTACACCTTC. Translation gives CASSRPLGGTYGYTF.

The chain couples TRBV4-1 to TRBJ2-6, with D unresolved. Trimming took off 0 bases at V and 1 base at J, with 10 bases between the two ends. Germline V lookup: CDR1 MGHRA, CDR2 YSYEKL. The CDR3 extends over 17 amino acids. Here the CDR3 reads CASSQDGAGSGANVLTF. DNA for the CDR3: TGCGCCAGCAGCCAAGATGGCGCCGGGTCTGGGGCCAACGTCCTGACTTTC.

The rearrangement links TRBV11-2 to TRBJ2-3; the match to TRBD2 covers 8 bases. V lost 0 bases, J lost 3 bases, and 2 bases stayed unmatched. Per germline, CDR1 SGHAT and CDR2 FQNNGV. The CDR3 sequence is 15 residues long. The CDR3 region is CASSLERGGTDTQYF. CDR3 sequence (DNA): TGTGCCAGCAGCTTAGAACGGGGGGGGACAGATACGCAGTATTTT.

For the CDR3, the DNA is TGCGCCAGCAGTCCCCGCCCCCGCCCCTACGAGCAGTACTTC. As protein: CASSPRPRPYEQYF. The chain joins TRBV23-1 to TRBJ2-7; D is unclear. TRBV23-1 is an ORF, with its function uncertain. V was clipped by 4 bases and J by 2 bases, with 12 bases between them. CDR3 size: 14 residues.

This clone was detected once. The V and J genes are TRBV7-9 and TRBJ2-7, with D possibly being TRBD1 or TRBD2 (5 bases each). V dropped 5 bases and J dropped 4 bases, with 15 bases sitting between them. CDR1 is SEHNR, CDR2 FQNEAQ, per germline (reference sequence). The CDR3 loop spans 14 amino acids. The CDR3 sequence is CASSTGTAQYEQYF. The DNA of the CDR3 is TGTGCCAGCAGCACCGGGACGGCGCAGTACGAGCAGTACTTC.

This chain joins TRBV5-8 and TRBJ2-1; D is possibly TRBD1 (8 bases). This CDR3 contains 15 residues. V was trimmed by 7 bases and J by 5 bases, leaving 19 bases between them. Germline V gives CDR1 SGHTS, CDR2 YDEGEE. The CDR3 here is CASSGGDRPDNEQFF. CDR3 bases: TGTGCCAGCTCTGGGGGGGACAGGCCCGACAATGAGCAGTTCTTC.

The chain recombines TRBV27 with TRBJ1-1; 7 positions match TRBD1. V shed 4 bases, J shed 4 bases, and the junction held 3 bases outside the gene matches. This CDR3 comprises 13 residues. The V gene's germline CDR1 is MNHEY and CDR2 SMNVEV (reference sequence). This CDR3 reads CASSWDRSTEAFF. CDR3 DNA sequence: TGTGCCAGCAGTTGGGACAGAAGCACTGAAGCTTTCTTT.

This chain uses TRBV4-1 with TRBJ2-5; 10 positions agree with TRBD1. The better agreement between TRBJ2-7 and the DNA end casts doubt on the J call. The germline V gene encodes CDR1 MGHRA and CDR2 YSYEKL. This CDR3 spans 15 amino acids. In DNA form, the CDR3 reads TGCGCCAGCAGCCAGCCGGGACAGGGGTCCTACGAGCAGTACTTC. Translating gives CASSQPGQGSYEQYF.

The chain has TRBV6-1 and TRBJ2-1; 12 positions agree with TRBD2. Looked up from germline, CDR1 is MNHNS and CDR2 is SASEGT. The J segment lost 7 bases and the V segment lost 4 bases, leaving 8 bases of the junction unmatched. The CDR3 has 16 residues. The CDR3 DNA reads TGTGCCAGCAGTGTCAGCCTAGCGGGGGGGGTGAATGAGCAGTTCTTC. This encodes CASSVSLAGGVNEQFF.

The J gene is TRBJ2-7, the V gene TRBV18; D unclear. Trimming cost V 2 bases and J 6 bases, with 11 bases left between them. This CDR3 has 13 residues. CDR1 KGHSH and CDR2 LQKENI come from the germline V gene. The CDR3 loop reads CASSPGARGEQYF. The DNA for the CDR3 is TGTGCCAGCTCACCAGGCGCTCGAGGCGAGCAGTACTTC.

This clone has a single count. The chain carries TRBV6-1 and TRBJ2-3; TRBD1 matches 9 bases. Germline V gene lookup returns CDR1 MNHNS and CDR2 SASEGT. This CDR3 contains 15 residues. With 5 bases clipped from V and 4 bases from J, the junction kept 7 bases outside the gene matches. The CDR3 is CASSTDRGGSDTQYF. The CDR3 coding sequence is TGTGCCAGCAGTACGGACAGGGGCGGGTCAGATACGCAGTATTTT.

This clone was found once. The chain joins TRBV4-2 to TRBJ2-7; 7 bases agree with TRBD1. The CDR3 spans 15 residues. V lost 0 bases and J lost 4; bases outside the gene matches: 6. Germline CDR1 LGHNA, CDR2 YNFKEQ. DNA of the CDR3: TGTGCCAGCAGCCAAGATTCCCAGGGGGATTACGAGCAGTACTTC. Protein sequence: CASSQDSQGDYEQYF.

This clone was seen only once. The chain couples TRBV5-1 to TRBJ2-5; TRBD1 matches 7 bases. V lost 6 bases and J lost 2; bases outside the gene matches: 10. The CDR3 covers 15 residues. Per germline, CDR1 SGHRS and CDR2 YFSETQ. The CDR3 DNA reads TGCGCCAGCAAATTTCAGGGACAGACACAAGAGACCCAGTACTTC. Translating it yields CASKFQGQTQETQYF.

The CDR3 nucleotides read TGCAGCGTCGGCCCTGATGGGAGGGGTGAGACCCAGTACTTC. Encoded protein: CSVGPDGRGETQYF. The V gene is TRBV29-1, the J gene TRBJ2-5; TRBD2 matches at 7 bases. CDR1 SQVTM and CDR2 ANQGSEA come from the germline V gene. The J segment lost 5 bases and the V segment lost 6 bases, leaving 12 bases of the junction unmatched. This CDR3 region has 14 residues. The variable domain in full, with the rest retrieved from reference TRBV29-1 and TRBJ2-5, is SAVISQKPSRDICQRGTSLTIQCQVDSQVTMMFWYRQQPGQSLTLIATANQGSEATYESGFVIDKFPISRPNLTFSTLTVSNMSPEDSSIYLCSVGPDGRGETQYFGPGTRLLVL.

The chain is built from TRBV11-2 and TRBJ2-5; 8 bases fit TRBD1. Losses at the gene ends were 5 bases for V and 5 bases for J; bases not matched to a gene: 10. This CDR3 has 15 amino acids. Germline V gene sequence: CDR1 SGHAT, CDR2 FQNNGV. The CDR3 DNA follows: TGTGCCAGCAGCGAATACCTGGACAGGGACGAGACCCAGTACTTC. Translating gives CASSEYLDRDETQYF.

The rearrangement links TRBV5-6 to TRBJ2-1, with D unresolved. Trimming removed 6 bases at V and 0 bases at J, with 16 bases between. The CDR3 loop spans 16 amino acids. Germline lookup yields CDR1 SGHDT and CDR2 YYEEEE. CDR3 sequence: CASTTRLMSSYNEQFF. CDR3 in DNA: TGTGCCAGCACCACTCGACTGATGAGCTCCTACAATGAGCAGTTCTTC.

This chain links TRBV19 with TRBJ2-2; D is unclear. CDR1 and CDR2 from the germline V gene are LNHDA and SQIVND (reference sequence). The V gene lost 7 bases and the J gene lost 0 bases, with 9 bases spanning the gap. This CDR3 is built from 14 residues. The DNA for the CDR3 is TGTGCCAGTAACCCGTTGGCGAACACCGGGGAGCTGTTTTTT. Its translation is CASNPLANTGELFF.

This clone was detected ten times or more. The chain joins TRBV7-6 to TRBJ1-6; D might be TRBD1 (5 bases). The CDR3 is 17 amino acids. Germline values: CDR1 SGHVS, CDR2 FNYEAQ. The germline V and J ends were trimmed by 1 base and 7 bases, with 17 bases remaining between them. CDR3 sequence (DNA): TGTGCCAGCAGCTTAGGCTACCCCCGACAGCAAAATTCACCCCTCCACTTT. It specifies CASSLGYPRQQNSPLHF.

This clone appeared a few times. The chain couples TRBV10-2 to TRBJ2-7; 8 positions match TRBD2. The CDR3 consists of 16 residues. Germline V gene data show CDR1 as WSHSY and CDR2 as SAAADI. After removal of 3 bases from V and 0 bases from J, the junction contained 7 bases not matched to a gene. The CDR3 DNA reads as TGCGCCAGCAGTGATCCCGGCGGGGGGCTCTCCTACGAGCAGTACTTC. Protein: CASSDPGGGLSYEQYF.

This CDR3 is CASIRRGVSTDTQYF. In DNA, the CDR3 is TGTGCCAGCATTAGACGGGGGGTGAGCACAGATACGCAGTATTTT. The chain links TRBV2 to TRBJ2-3; 7 nucleotides line up with TRBD2. V trimming: 7 bases; J trimming: 0 bases; junction bases outside the gene matches: 7. Germline CDR1 SNHLY, CDR2 FYNNEI. This CDR3 has 15 amino acids.